This T cell receptor beta chain was retrieved from a study of CD8 T cell repertoires and HIV-1 epitope variants (dated by TCRdb to the early 2020s). Describing the broader study: In separate culture wells, T cells were stimulated with each of twenty-five peptides that represented autologous and known Gag and Nef epitope variants. Control conditions included a CMV, EBV and flu peptide pool, the Ebola AY9 epitope as negative control, and a no-peptide well. Three Gag epitope families and Nef HW9 and YT9 were included among the tested epitopes. T cells were enriched using the EasySep Human T Cell Enrichment Kit and then co-cultured with an equal number of autologous T cell-negative cells acting as antigen-presenting cells. Cultures were maintained for around 11 days in IMDM with gentamicin, and half-media changes adding IL-2, IL-7 and IL-15 were performed on days 3 and 7. An aliquot of 1M T cells was saved as an uncultured baseline condition, separate from the 80 to 85 T cell cultures. A total of more than 75 T cell cultures were run, with each culture condition done in triplicate except for one peptide, which was done in duplicate.

Sequencing of TCR beta CDR3 regions was performed at survey depth on the immunoSEQ platform. The QIAamp DNA micro kit was used to extract genomic DNA from every cultured and uncultured CD8+ T cell population. Concerning the study's data processing: Samples with fewer than 5,000 productive reads were excluded, which removed about 6.5% of the roughly 75 HIV peptide-stimulated cultures. Sequences were trimmed to CDR3 by a MANAFEST web app, and nonproductive sequences, CDR3s under 5 amino acids, and sequences not starting with C or ending with F/W were removed. Antigen-specific clonotypes had to expand in at least 2 of 3 replicates versus no-peptide control at FDR 0.01, only within one epitope family. A specific clonotype also had to show a frequency at least fivefold higher than in wells stimulated with peptides from other epitope families. TCRdb obtained this table from immuneACCESS and retained in-frame rearrangements with V and J assigned. These tables miss some clones; where compared with another copy, unresolved V genes account for less than half of the shortfall, and the remainder is unexplained. The V and J calls and the clone size are those of that table, but D and trimming were determined from the DNA. Across this sample there are over 1,500 clones, with 70% to 85% seen only once. Roughly 44% of the sample goes to the ten largest clones.

The EasySep Human CD8+ T Cell Enrichment Kit was used on day 10 to isolate CD8+ T cells from every culture. In the germline V gene, CDR1 corresponds to MNHEY and CDR2 to SVGAGI. The CDR3, from cysteine to phenylalanine, totals 15 residues. Only CDR3 DNA is held: 45 bases, read in frame from base 1. V has 10 bases trimmed and J has 9 bases trimmed; junction bases matching no gene number 16. Results and caveats for the whole study, not just this receptor: About 5 clonotypes recognized the Nef KF9 family and one the HW9 family, with no responses to the TAALDMSHF plasma variant. The assay identified only TCR beta chains and indicated proliferation in response to antigen, without indicating T cell function or cytokine profile. The study identified about ten antigen-specific TCR beta clonotypes, more than five of which appeared to be cross-reactive for autologous or known escape epitope variants.

A note on this clone: Its antigen remains undetermined. No much larger clone exists at a distance of one base, and base qualities are not known.

Sequenced input: cultured CD8+ T cells derived from PBMCs. This TCR was sampled from a male donor with HIV. The sequence is built from TRBV6-5 and TRBJ2-1, with 9 junctional bases fitting TRBD2. The DNA reads TGTGCCACTGCTCCGGGCCTAGCGGGATATGGTGAGCAGTTCTTC. This yields the protein CATAPGLAGYGEQFF.